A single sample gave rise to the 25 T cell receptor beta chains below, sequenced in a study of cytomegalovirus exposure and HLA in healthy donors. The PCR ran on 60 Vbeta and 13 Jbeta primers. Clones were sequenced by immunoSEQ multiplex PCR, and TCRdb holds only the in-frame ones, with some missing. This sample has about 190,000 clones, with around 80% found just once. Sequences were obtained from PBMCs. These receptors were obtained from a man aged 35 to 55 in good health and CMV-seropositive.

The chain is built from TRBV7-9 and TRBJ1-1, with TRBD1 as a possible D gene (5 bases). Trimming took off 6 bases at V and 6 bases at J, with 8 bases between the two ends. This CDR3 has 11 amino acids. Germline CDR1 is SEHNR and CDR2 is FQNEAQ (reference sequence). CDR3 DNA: TGTGCCAGCAGGGGACTCGCTGAAGCTTTCTTT. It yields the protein CASRGLAEAFF. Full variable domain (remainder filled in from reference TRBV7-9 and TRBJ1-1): DTGVSQNPRHKITKRGQNVTFRCDPISEHNRLYWYRQTLGQGPEFLTYFQNEAQLEKSRLLSDRFSAERPKGSFSTLEIQRTEQGDSAMYLCASRGLAEAFFGQGTRLTVV.

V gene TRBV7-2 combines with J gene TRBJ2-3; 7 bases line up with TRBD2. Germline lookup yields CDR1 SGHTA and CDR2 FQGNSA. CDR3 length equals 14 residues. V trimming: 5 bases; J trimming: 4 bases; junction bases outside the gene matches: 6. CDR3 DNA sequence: TGTGCCAGCAGCCTATCACTAGCGTCAGATACGCAGTATTTT. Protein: CASSLSLASDTQYF.

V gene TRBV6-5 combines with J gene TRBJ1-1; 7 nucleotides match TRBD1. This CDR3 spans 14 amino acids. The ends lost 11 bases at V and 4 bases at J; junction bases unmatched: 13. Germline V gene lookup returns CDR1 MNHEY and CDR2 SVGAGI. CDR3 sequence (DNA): TGTGCCCACCGGGCAGGGGGTGTCGGCACTGAAGCTTTCTTT. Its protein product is CAHRAGGVGTEAFF.

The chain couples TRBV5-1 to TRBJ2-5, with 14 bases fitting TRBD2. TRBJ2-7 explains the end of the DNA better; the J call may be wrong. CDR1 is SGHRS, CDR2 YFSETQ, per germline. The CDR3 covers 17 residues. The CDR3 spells CASSAGLAGGRSYEQYF. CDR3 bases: TGCGCCAGCAGCGCAGGACTAGCGGGAGGTCGCTCCTACGAGCAGTACTTC.

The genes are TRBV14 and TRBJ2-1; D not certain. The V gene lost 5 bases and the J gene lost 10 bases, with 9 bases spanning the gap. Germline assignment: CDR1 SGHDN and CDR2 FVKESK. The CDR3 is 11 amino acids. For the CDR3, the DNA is TGTGCCAGCAGCGTCGGTTGGGAGCAGTTCTTC. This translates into CASSVGWEQFF.

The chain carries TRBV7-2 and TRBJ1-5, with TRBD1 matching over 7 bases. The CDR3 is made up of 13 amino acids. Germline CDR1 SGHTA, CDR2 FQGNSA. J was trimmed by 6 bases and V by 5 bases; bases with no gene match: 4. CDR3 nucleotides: TGTGCCAGCAGCGCCCGACAGGGTCAGCCCCAGCATTTT. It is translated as CASSARQGQPQHF.

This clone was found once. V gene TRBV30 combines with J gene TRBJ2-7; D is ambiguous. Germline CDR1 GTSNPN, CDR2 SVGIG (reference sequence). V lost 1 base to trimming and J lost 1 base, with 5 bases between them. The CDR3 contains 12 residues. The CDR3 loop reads CAWSGVSYEQYF. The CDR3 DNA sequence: TGTGCCTGGAGTGGCGTGTCCTACGAGCAGTACTTC.

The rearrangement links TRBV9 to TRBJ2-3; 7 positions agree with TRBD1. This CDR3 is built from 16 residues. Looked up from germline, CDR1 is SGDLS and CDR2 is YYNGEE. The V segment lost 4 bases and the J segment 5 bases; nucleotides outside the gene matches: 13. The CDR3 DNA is TGTGCCAGCAGCACAGGGGAAGGGACGGCAAGAGATACGCAGTATTTT. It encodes CASSTGEGTARDTQYF. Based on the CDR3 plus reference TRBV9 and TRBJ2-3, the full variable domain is DSGVTQTPKHLITATGQRVTLRCSPRSGDLSVYWYQQSLDQGLQFLIQYYNGEERAKGNILERFSAQQFPDLHSELNLSSLELGDSALYFCASSTGEGTARDTQYFGPGTRLTVL.

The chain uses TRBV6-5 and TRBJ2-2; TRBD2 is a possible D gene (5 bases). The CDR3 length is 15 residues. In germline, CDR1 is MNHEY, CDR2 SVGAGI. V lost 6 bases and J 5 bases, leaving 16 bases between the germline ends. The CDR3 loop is CASSVARTGTGELFF. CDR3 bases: TGTGCCAGCAGCGTAGCGAGGACGGGGACCGGGGAGCTGTTTTTT.

CDR3 DNA sequence: TGTGCCAGTAGTATGTGGACAGGTCGGAGCGGGGCCAACGTCCTGACTTTC. It codes for CASSMWTGRSGANVLTF. The rearrangement uses TRBV19 and TRBJ2-6; 7 positions match TRBD1. Germline assignment: CDR1 LNHDA and CDR2 SQIVND (reference sequence). The CDR3 sequence is 17 residues long. The V and J ends lost 3 bases and 4 bases, in that order; junction bases with no gene match: 9.

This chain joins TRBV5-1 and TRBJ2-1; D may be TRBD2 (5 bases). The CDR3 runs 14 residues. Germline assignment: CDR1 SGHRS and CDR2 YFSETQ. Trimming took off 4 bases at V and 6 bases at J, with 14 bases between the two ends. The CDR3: CASSPLLEGNEQFF. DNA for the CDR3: TGCGCCAGCAGCCCCCTTCTAGAGGGCAATGAGCAGTTCTTC.

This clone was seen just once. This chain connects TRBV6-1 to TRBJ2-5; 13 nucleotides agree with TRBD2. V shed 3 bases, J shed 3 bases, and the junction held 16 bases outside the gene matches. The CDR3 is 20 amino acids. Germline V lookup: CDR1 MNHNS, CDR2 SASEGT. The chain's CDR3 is CASSERVGGGTSGTKETQYF. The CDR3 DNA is TGTGCCAGCAGTGAGAGGGTGGGAGGTGGGACTAGCGGGACTAAAGAGACCCAGTACTTC.

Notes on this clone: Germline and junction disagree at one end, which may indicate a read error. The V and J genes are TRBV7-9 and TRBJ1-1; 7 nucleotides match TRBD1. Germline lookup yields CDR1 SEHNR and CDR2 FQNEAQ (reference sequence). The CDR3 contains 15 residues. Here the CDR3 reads CASSSRQGSNTEAFF. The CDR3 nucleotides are TGTGCTAGCAGCTCCAGACAGGGATCGAACACTGAAGCTTTCTTT.

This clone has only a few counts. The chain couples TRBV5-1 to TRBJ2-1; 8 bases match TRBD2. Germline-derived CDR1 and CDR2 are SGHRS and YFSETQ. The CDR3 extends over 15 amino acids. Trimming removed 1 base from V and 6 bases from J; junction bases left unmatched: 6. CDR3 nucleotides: TGCGCCAGCAGCTTGTCGAGCGGGAGTGGCAATGAGCAGTTCTTC. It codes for CASSLSSGSGNEQFF.

The DNA for the CDR3 is TGTGCCAGCGGGAGGGCAGATACGCAGTATTTT. It encodes CASGRADTQYF. This chain links TRBV9 with TRBJ2-3, with 7 bases that match TRBD2. This CDR3 region has 11 residues. Germline lookup yields CDR1 SGDLS and CDR2 YYNGEE. V dropped 7 bases and J dropped 4; count of bases not matched to a gene: 0.

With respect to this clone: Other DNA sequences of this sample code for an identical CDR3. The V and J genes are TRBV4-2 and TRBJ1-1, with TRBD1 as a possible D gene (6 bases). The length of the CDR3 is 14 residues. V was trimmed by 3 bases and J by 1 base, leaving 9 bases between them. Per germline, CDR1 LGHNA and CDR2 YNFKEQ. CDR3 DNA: TGTGCCAGCAGCCACTTGGACAGGAACACTGAAGCTTTCTTT. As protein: CASSHLDRNTEAFF.

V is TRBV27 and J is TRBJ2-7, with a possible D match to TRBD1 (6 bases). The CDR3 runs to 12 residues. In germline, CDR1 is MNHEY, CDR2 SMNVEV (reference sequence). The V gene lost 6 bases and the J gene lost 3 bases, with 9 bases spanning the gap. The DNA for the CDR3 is TGTGCCAGCAGCCCACAGGGCTACGAGCAGTACTTC. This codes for CASSPQGYEQYF.

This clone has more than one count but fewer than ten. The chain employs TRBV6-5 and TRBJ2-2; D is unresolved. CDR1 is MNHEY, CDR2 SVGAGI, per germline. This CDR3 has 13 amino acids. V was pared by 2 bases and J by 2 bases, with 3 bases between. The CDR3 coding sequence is TGTGCCAGCAGTTACCCAAACACCGGGGAGCTGTTTTTT. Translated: CASSYPNTGELFF.

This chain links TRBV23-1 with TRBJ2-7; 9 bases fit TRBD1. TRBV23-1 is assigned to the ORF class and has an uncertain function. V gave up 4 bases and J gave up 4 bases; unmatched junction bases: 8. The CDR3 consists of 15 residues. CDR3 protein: CASSPPGQGVYEQYF. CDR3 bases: TGCGCCAGCAGTCCTCCGGGACAGGGTGTGTACGAGCAGTACTTC.

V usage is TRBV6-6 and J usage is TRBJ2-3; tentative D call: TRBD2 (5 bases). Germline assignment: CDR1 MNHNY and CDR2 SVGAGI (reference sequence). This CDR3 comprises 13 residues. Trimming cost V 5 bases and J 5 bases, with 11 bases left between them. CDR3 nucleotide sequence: TGTGCCAGCAGTAGCCCCGGAGGAGATACGCAGTATTTT. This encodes CASSSPGGDTQYF.

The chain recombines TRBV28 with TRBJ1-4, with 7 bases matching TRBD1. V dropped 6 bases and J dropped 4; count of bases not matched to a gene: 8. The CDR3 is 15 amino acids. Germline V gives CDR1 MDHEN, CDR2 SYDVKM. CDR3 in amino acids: CASSRNRGGNEKLFF. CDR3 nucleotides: TGTGCCAGCAGCCGAAACAGGGGCGGTAATGAAAAACTGTTTTTT. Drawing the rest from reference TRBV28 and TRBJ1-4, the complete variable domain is DVKVTQSSRYLVKRTGEKVFLECVQDMDHENMFWYRQDPGLGLRLIYFSYDVKMKEKGDIPEGYSVSREKKERFSLILESASTNQTSMYLCASSRNRGGNEKLFFGSGTQLSVL.

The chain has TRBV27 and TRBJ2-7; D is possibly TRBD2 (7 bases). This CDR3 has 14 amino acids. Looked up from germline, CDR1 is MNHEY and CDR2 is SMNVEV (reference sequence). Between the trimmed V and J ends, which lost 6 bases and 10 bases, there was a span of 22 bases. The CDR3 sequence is CASRRAGGGGNQYF. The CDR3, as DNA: TGTGCCAGCAGACGCGCTGGGGGCGGGGGCAACCAGTACTTC.

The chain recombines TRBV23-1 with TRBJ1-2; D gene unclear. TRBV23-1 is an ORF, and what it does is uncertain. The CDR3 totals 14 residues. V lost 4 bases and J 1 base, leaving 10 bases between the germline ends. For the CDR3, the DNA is TGCGCCAGCAGTCCCGGACTCTTTAACTATGGCTACACCTTC. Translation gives CASSPGLFNYGYTF.

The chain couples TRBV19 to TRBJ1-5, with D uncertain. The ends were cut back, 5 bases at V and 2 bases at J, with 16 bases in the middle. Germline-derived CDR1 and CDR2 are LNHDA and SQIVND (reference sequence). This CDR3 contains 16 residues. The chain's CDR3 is CASSFLSLYGNQPQHF. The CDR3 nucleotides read TGTGCCAGTAGTTTTCTTAGCTTATACGGCAATCAGCCCCAGCATTTT.

CDR3 loop: CASSLTSGGETQYF. In DNA, the CDR3 is TGCGCCAGCAGCTTAACTAGCGGGGGAGAGACCCAGTACTTC. The V gene is TRBV5-1, the J gene TRBJ2-5; 11 bases match TRBD2. Germline V CDR1 and CDR2: SGHRS, YFSETQ. The CDR3 contains 14 residues. After removal of 2 bases from V and 4 bases from J, the junction contained 1 base not matched to a gene.